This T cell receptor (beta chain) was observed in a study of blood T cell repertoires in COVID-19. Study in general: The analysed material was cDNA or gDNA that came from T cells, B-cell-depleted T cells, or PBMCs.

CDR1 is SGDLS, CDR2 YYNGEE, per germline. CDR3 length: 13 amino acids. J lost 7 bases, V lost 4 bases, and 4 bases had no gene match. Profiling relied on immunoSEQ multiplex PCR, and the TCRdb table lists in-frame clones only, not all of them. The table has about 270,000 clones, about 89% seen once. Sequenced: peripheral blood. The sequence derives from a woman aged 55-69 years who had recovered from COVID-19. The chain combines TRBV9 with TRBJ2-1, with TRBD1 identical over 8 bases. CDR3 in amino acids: CASSPRQGNEQFF. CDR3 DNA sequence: TGTGCCAGCAGCCCCCGACAGGGGAATGAGCAGTTCTTC.